Below, 4 T cell receptor beta chains from the same sample are listed, as sequenced in a study of T cells in Graves' hyperthyroidism and ophthalmopathy. There were TCR beta CDR3 regions amplified from RNA transcripts. With the HTBI primer set, the TCR CDR3 went through a first round of RT-PCR. TCRdb re-analysed the multiplex PCR reads in MiXCR, keeping a single row per CDR3 protein. The sample gives about 640,000 distinct CDR3 sequences, around 21% of which show up once; 34% is in the top ten. The sample comprised blood. Source of these receptors: a man aged 25 to 40 with Graves' ophthalmopathy.

In its sample, this clonotype was seen many times. In DNA, the CDR3 is TGTGCCAGCAGCCAAGGACCGTATGGCTACACCTTC. It yields the protein CASSQGPYGYTF. This chain connects TRBV28 to TRBJ1-2; the D is unclear. V was cut by 6 bases and J by 5 bases, with 10 bases left in between. CDR3 length equals 12 residues. Germline loops: CDR1 MDHEN, CDR2 SYDVKM.

Here the CDR3 DNA reads TGTGCCAGCAGCTCTAGTGCGGGGGTGGACACTGAAGCTTTCTTT. Translated: CASSSSAGVDTEAFF. The chain combines TRBV11-2 with TRBJ1-1, with TRBD1 as a possible D gene (5 bases). Looked up from germline, CDR1 is SGHAT and CDR2 is FQNNGV. The V gene lost 4 bases and the J gene lost 3 bases, with 15 bases spanning the gap. The CDR3 is 15 amino acids. Together with reference TRBV11-2 and TRBJ1-1, the CDR3 gives the full variable domain: EAGVAQSPRYKIIEKRQSVAFWCNPISGHATLYWYQQILGQGPKLLIQFQNNGVVDDSQLPKDRFSAERLKGVDSTLKIQPAKLEDSAVYLCASSSSAGVDTEAFFGQGTRLTVV.

This clonotype was recorded many times. The chain uses TRBV7-9 and TRBJ2-7, with D unclear. The CDR3 covers 13 residues. V shed 7 bases and J shed 0 bases, with 10 bases lying between them. Per germline, CDR1 SEHNR and CDR2 FQNEAQ (reference sequence). The CDR3 coding sequence is TGTGCCAGCACCCCGGCTGGCTCCTACGAGCAGTACTTC. Its protein is CASTPAGSYEQYF.

This clonotype occurred a few times. The rearrangement joins TRBV2 to TRBJ2-7; a possible D gene is TRBD2 (6 bases). Germline-derived CDR1 and CDR2 are SNHLY and FYNNEI. This CDR3 comprises 16 residues. V was cut by 6 bases and J by 0 bases, with 18 bases left in between. CDR3 in DNA: TGTGCCAGCAGGGGTGGGAGGCAGGAAATCTCCTACGAGCAGTACTTC. Translating it yields CASRGGRQEISYEQYF.